Shown below are 27 T cell receptor beta chains from a single sample sequenced in a study of cytomegalovirus exposure and HLA in healthy donors (dated 2017 in TCRdb). The method was the immunoSEQ multiplex PCR assay. For the multiplex PCR, a mixture combining 60 forward primers for TCR Vbeta segments and 13 reverse primers for TCR Jbeta segments was used. Not all clones reach the TCRdb copy of this immuneACCESS table, which keeps in-frame sequences only. Checked studies attribute under half of the gap to unresolved V genes and leave the rest unexplained. The sample table records some 71,000 clones. Of the sample, 1.5% to 2% falls within the top ten clones. The sequencing input was PBMCs. Receptor source: a woman aged 25 to 39 in good health and CMV-seronegative.

V and J are TRBV7-9 and TRBJ2-3; 10 nucleotides align to TRBD2. The CDR3 consists of 16 residues. V gave up 2 bases and J gave up 6 bases; unmatched junction bases: 8. Germline CDR1 SEHNR, CDR2 FQNEAQ (reference sequence). The CDR3 spells CASSLLVAGGGDTQYF. CDR3 nucleotide sequence: TGTGCCAGCAGCTTATTGGTAGCGGGGGGCGGGGATACGCAGTATTTT.

The chain employs TRBV18 and TRBJ2-5, with D unresolved. Deletions cut 5 bases from V and 5 bases from J, with 3 bases between. The length of the CDR3 is 10 residues. The V gene's germline CDR1 is KGHSH and CDR2 LQKENI. Written as DNA, the CDR3 is TGTGCCAGCTCAGAGGAGACCCAGTACTTC. As protein: CASSEETQYF. Full variable domain (remainder filled in from reference TRBV18 and TRBJ2-5): NAGVMQNPRHLVRRRGQEARLRCSPMKGHSHVYWYRQLPEEGLKFMVYLQKENIIDESGMPKERFSAEFPKEGPSILRIQQVVRGDSAAYFCASSEETQYFGPGTRLLVL.

This chain uses TRBV29-1 with TRBJ1-4; D is uncertain. In germline, CDR1 is SQVTM, CDR2 ANQGSEA. CDR3 length equals 14 residues. The V end was cut by 5 bases, the J end by 0 bases, with 10 bases between. The CDR3 loop reads CSVFRRATNEKLFF. The CDR3 bases are TGCAGCGTTTTTCGACGGGCAACTAATGAAAAACTGTTTTTT. The full variable domain, in which reference TRBV29-1 and TRBJ1-4 provide the parts outside the CDR3, is SAVISQKPSRDICQRGTSLTIQCQVDSQVTMMFWYRQQPGQSLTLIATANQGSEATYESGFVIDKFPISRPNLTFSTLTVSNMSPEDSSIYLCSVFRRATNEKLFFGSGTQLSVL.

The chain carries TRBV30 and TRBJ2-2; 13 bases align to TRBD2. The ends lost 7 bases at V and 0 bases at J; junction bases unmatched: 8. The germline V gene encodes CDR1 GTSNPN and CDR2 SVGIG (reference sequence). CDR3 size: 17 residues. DNA for the CDR3: TGTGCCTTCAACGGACTAGCGGGAGTAGCGAACACCGGGGAGCTGTTTTTT. Translation: CAFNGLAGVANTGELFF.

The chain couples TRBV19 to TRBJ2-5; 9 bases are shared with TRBD1. CDR3 length: 15 amino acids. Germline lookup yields CDR1 LNHDA and CDR2 SQIVND (reference sequence). Trimming removed 5 bases from V and 5 bases from J; junction bases left unmatched: 9. The CDR3 DNA is TGTGCCAGTAGTTCCCCGACAGGGGGAGGGGAGACCCAGTACTTC. Its translation: CASSSPTGGGETQYF.

The rearrangement joins TRBV10-1 to TRBJ2-7; TRBD2 matches 7 bases. V gave up 3 bases and J gave up 6 bases; unmatched junction bases: 11. The CDR3 sequence is 15 residues long. Germline V gives CDR1 WNHNN, CDR2 SYGVQD (reference sequence). In DNA form, the CDR3 reads TGCGCCAGCAGTGACAATAGCGGGTATGCATCCGAGCAGTACTTC. Its translation: CASSDNSGYASEQYF.

The V and J genes are TRBV28 and TRBJ2-7, with 10 bases lining up with TRBD2. With V trimmed by 6 bases and J by 3 bases, 14 bases remained unmatched. Germline CDR1 reads MDHEN; CDR2 reads SYDVKM. This CDR3 comprises 17 residues. Written as DNA, the CDR3 is TGTGCCAGCAGCCCCCAACGCGTTCTAGCGGGAGTCTACGAGCAGTACTTC. It codes for CASSPQRVLAGVYEQYF.

V gene TRBV6-5 combines with J gene TRBJ1-2, with 9 positions matching TRBD1. Germline V lookup: CDR1 MNHEY, CDR2 SVGAGI. J gave up 7 bases and V 6 bases, and 9 bases lay outside the gene matches. The CDR3 runs to 14 residues. CDR3 protein: CASRTGTGFGGYTF. DNA of the CDR3: TGTGCCAGCAGAACCGGGACAGGGTTTGGTGGCTACACCTTC.

The V and J genes are TRBV18 and TRBJ1-1; 7 bases are shared with TRBD1. V lost 3 bases to trimming and J lost 0 bases; unmatched junction nucleotides: 4. This CDR3 has 15 residues. From germline, CDR1 is KGHSH and CDR2 LQKENI. In DNA form, the CDR3 reads TGTGCCAGCTCACCCGTTGACAGGGTGAACACTGAAGCTTTCTTT. Translated, it gives CASSPVDRVNTEAFF.

The chain couples TRBV6-5 to TRBJ1-6; D remains ambiguous. The CDR3 is 13 residues long. The V and J ends lost 6 bases and 5 bases respectively, with 8 bases between them. Germline lookup yields CDR1 MNHEY and CDR2 SVGAGI. This CDR3 reads CASRWGDNSPLHF. The CDR3 nucleotides read TGTGCCAGCAGGTGGGGAGATAATTCACCCCTCCACTTT.

The V and J genes are TRBV6-4 and TRBJ1-6; the match to TRBD1 covers 7 bases. The J segment lost 9 bases and the V segment lost 4 bases, leaving 9 bases of the junction unmatched. CDR1 and CDR2 (germline): MRHNA, SNTAGT. The CDR3 contains 15 residues. Here the CDR3 DNA reads TGTGCCAGCAGTGTCAACAGGGGTACTGGTTCACCCCTCCACTTT. This translates into CASSVNRGTGSPLHF.

Of note for this clone: Other DNA sequences in this specimen translate into the identical CDR3. CDR3 sequence reads: CASSLTGKAAEAFF. The CDR3 nucleotides are TGTGCCAGCAGCCTAACCGGGAAGGCTGCTGAAGCTTTCTTT. The rearrangement joins TRBV4-2 to TRBJ1-1; D is unclear. V dropped 4 bases and J dropped 6 bases, with 15 bases sitting between them. The CDR3 totals 14 residues. CDR1 and CDR2 from the germline V gene are LGHNA and YNFKEQ.

The genes are TRBV10-3 and TRBJ2-5, with 7 bases matching TRBD2. The trim removed 4 bases at V and 3 bases at J, leaving 2 bases unmatched. This CDR3 is 13 amino acids long. From germline, CDR1 is ENHRY and CDR2 SYGVKD. CDR3 sequence: CAISGLAEETQYF. In DNA, the CDR3 is TGTGCCATCAGTGGCCTAGCGGAAGAGACCCAGTACTTC.

The genes are TRBV28 and TRBJ1-2, with 9 positions matching TRBD1. Germline V lookup: CDR1 MDHEN, CDR2 SYDVKM. J lost 4 bases, V lost 7 bases, and 7 bases had no gene match. The CDR3 loop spans 14 amino acids. CDR3 in amino acids: CASTPGQGAYGYTF. The CDR3 nucleotides are TGTGCCAGCACTCCGGGACAGGGAGCCTATGGCTACACCTTC.

The chain couples TRBV6-4 to TRBJ2-3, with D perhaps matching TRBD1 (6 bases). Germline CDR1 MRHNA, CDR2 SNTAGT. The CDR3 consists of 13 residues. V dropped 8 bases and J dropped 0 bases, with 9 bases sitting between them. The CDR3 region is CASGGQSTDTQYF. DNA for the CDR3: TGTGCCAGCGGCGGACAGAGCACAGATACGCAGTATTTT.

CDR3 residues: CASSQDARLAAVYEQYF. CDR3 bases: TGCGCCAGCAGCCAAGACGCGAGGCTAGCGGCCGTCTACGAGCAGTACTTC. V usage is TRBV4-3 and J usage is TRBJ2-7; 7 bases map to TRBD2. Germline values: CDR1 LGHNA, CDR2 YSLEER. This CDR3 is 17 amino acids long. V lost 0 bases to trimming and J lost 3 bases; unmatched junction nucleotides: 11.

This chain joins TRBV11-3 and TRBJ2-1; 11 nucleotides line up with TRBD2. The CDR3 extends over 15 amino acids. Per germline, CDR1 SGHNT and CDR2 YENEEA. J was trimmed by 4 bases and V by 5 bases; bases with no gene match: 4. The CDR3 region has the DNA TGTGCCAGCAGCACCGGGACTAGCGGTTACAATGAGCAGTTCTTC. Translating it yields CASSTGTSGYNEQFF. Drawing the rest from reference TRBV11-3 and TRBJ2-1, the complete variable domain is EAGVVQSPRYKIIEKKQPVAFWCNPISGHNTLYWYLQNLGQGPELLIRYENEEAVDDSQLPKDRFSAERLKGVDSTLKIQPAELGDSAVYLCASSTGTSGYNEQFFGPGTRLTVL.

The chain combines TRBV6-5 with TRBJ2-7; the match to TRBD1 covers 12 bases. V lost 4 bases to trimming and J lost 1 base; unmatched junction nucleotides: 2. There are 15 residues in the CDR3. The germline gives CDR1 MNHEY, CDR2 SVGAGI. The CDR3 spells CASSWGQGASYEQYF. The CDR3 nucleotides are TGTGCCAGCAGTTGGGGACAGGGGGCGTCCTACGAGCAGTACTTC.

This chain connects TRBV6-6 to TRBJ2-2, with a tentative D call TRBD1 (5 bases). The germline gives CDR1 MNHNY, CDR2 SVGAGI (reference sequence). With 8 bases removed from V and 7 bases from J, the gap between germline ends came to 14 bases. There are 13 residues in the CDR3. The CDR3: CASDERGGGELFF. The CDR3 nucleotides are TGTGCCAGCGACGAAAGGGGTGGCGGGGAGCTGTTTTTT.

The gene calls are TRBV7-9 and TRBJ2-1; 10 nucleotides line up with TRBD1. The CDR3 consists of 15 residues. Germline loops: CDR1 SEHNR, CDR2 FQNEAQ (reference sequence). V was pared by 5 bases and J by 8 bases, with 9 bases of the junction left unmatched. CDR3: CASSRTGQGNYEQFF. The CDR3 DNA sequence: TGTGCCAGCAGCCGCACGGGACAGGGGAACTATGAGCAGTTCTTC.

V usage is TRBV5-1 and J usage is TRBJ1-6, with 9 bases fitting TRBD1. The CDR3 is 15 amino acids. Germline V gene lookup returns CDR1 SGHRS and CDR2 YFSETQ. J gave up 7 bases and V 4 bases, and 6 bases lay outside the gene matches. This chain's CDR3 is CASSPIGTGNSPLHF. The CDR3 nucleotides read TGCGCCAGCAGCCCCATAGGGACAGGGAATTCACCCCTCCACTTT.

V and J are TRBV7-3 and TRBJ1-1; TRBD1 matches 12 bases. The CDR3 is 18 residues long. The germline CDR1 and CDR2 sequences are SGHTA and FQGTGA. V shed 4 bases and J 2 bases; nucleotides not matched to a gene: 11. CDR3 sequence reads: CASSSSPGTGGLNTEAFF. The CDR3 DNA follows: TGTGCCAGCAGCTCCTCTCCCGGGACAGGGGGCCTAAACACTGAAGCTTTCTTT.

DNA for the CDR3: TGTGCCAGCAGGCGCGTAACTAGCACAGATACGCAGTATTTT. It yields the protein CASRRVTSTDTQYF. The chain carries TRBV27 and TRBJ2-3, with unresolved D. V was clipped by 6 bases and J by 0 bases, with 10 bases between them. The CDR3 has 14 amino acids. CDR1 is MNHEY and CDR2 is SMNVEV in the germline V gene (reference sequence).

The chain has TRBV4-1 and TRBJ1-1; 7 bases are shared with TRBD1. The length of the CDR3 is 14 residues. The trim removed 7 bases at V and 0 bases at J, leaving 5 bases unmatched. Germline CDR1 MGHRA, CDR2 YSYEKL. The CDR3 loop reads CASTPGQVNTEAFF. CDR3 nucleotides: TGCGCCAGCACCCCAGGACAGGTGAACACTGAAGCTTTCTTT.

This chain joins TRBV5-1 and TRBJ2-7, with 7 bases that match TRBD1. The length of the CDR3 is 13 residues. Germline CDR1 SGHRS, CDR2 YFSETQ. J was trimmed by 6 bases and V by 3 bases; bases with no gene match: 6. The CDR3: CASSWDSPSEQYF. CDR3 in DNA: TGCGCCAGCAGCTGGGACAGCCCCTCCGAGCAGTACTTC.

The V call is TRBV6-4, the J call TRBJ1-1; D ambiguous. V was pared by 5 bases and J by 4 bases, with 11 bases between. In germline, CDR1 is MRHNA, CDR2 SNTAGT. The CDR3 has 13 residues. CDR3 DNA sequence: TGTGCCAGCAGTACCAGTCGGAGCACTGAAGCTTTCTTT. Residues: CASSTSRSTEAFF.

The chain is built from TRBV9 and TRBJ2-7; D unresolved. In germline, CDR1 is SGDLS, CDR2 YYNGEE. The CDR3 contains 12 residues. The V end lost 10 bases, the J end lost 2 bases, and 13 bases lay between the germline ends. For the CDR3, the DNA is TGTGCCCGAGGAAAACCCCCCTACGAGCAGTACTTC. Protein sequence: CARGKPPYEQYF.